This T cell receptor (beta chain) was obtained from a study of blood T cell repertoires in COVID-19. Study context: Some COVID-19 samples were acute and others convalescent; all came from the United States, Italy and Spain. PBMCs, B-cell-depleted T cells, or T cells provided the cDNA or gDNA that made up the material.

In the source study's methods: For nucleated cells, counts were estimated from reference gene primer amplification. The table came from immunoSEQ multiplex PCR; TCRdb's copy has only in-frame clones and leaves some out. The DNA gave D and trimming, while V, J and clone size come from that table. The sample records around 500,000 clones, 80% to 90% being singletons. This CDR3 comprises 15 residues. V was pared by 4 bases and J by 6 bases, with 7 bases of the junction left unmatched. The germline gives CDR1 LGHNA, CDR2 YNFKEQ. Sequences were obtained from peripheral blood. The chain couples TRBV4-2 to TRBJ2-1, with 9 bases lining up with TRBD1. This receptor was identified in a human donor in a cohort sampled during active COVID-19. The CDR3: CASSPPGTGTNEQFF. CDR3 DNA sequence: TGTGCCAGCAGCCCACCCGGGACAGGGACCAATGAGCAGTTCTTC.